In its sample, the clone carrying this TCR beta chain was seen a few times. Its specificity is not known. The study reverse transcribed the entire isolated RNA, so it sequenced expressed TCRB transcripts. Libraries were prepared by immunoSEQ multiplex PCR; TCRdb keeps only in-frame clonotypes and omits some of them. Of under 850,000 clones listed, about an eighth are singletons. This sample was taken from a study of beta chain features in type 1 diabetes. The ends were cut back, 0 bases at V and 5 bases at J, with 19 bases in the middle. Germline V CDR1 and CDR2: SGHDN, FVKESK. The CDR3 extends over 17 amino acids. The study's findings and limits: In all four CD4+ subsets, TCRB CDR3 length was significantly, moderately reduced in type 1 diabetes.

The rearrangement joins TRBV14 to TRBJ1-2; maybe TRBD1 (5 bases). The sample consisted of naive CD4+ T cells from blood. This TCR came from a young man with type 1 diabetes. The CDR3 here is CASSQDGRTQGQYGYTF. DNA for the CDR3: TGTGCCAGCAGCCAAGATGGGAGGACACAAGGTCAATATGGCTACACCTTC.